This is a list of T cell receptor beta chains from one sample in a study of memory CD4+ T cells and cytomegalovirus serostatus. Sequencing was performed with immunoSEQ multiplex PCR; in TCRdb, only in-frame clones are kept and a portion is missing. The sample records about 41,000 clones, roughly 80% being singletons. The sample taken for sequencing was memory CD4+ T cells from blood. Source of these receptors: an adult in good health and CMV-seronegative. Both conserved end residues are part of each CDR3. Fields, in order: J gene, D gene, clone size, V gene, CDR3 protein, CDR3 DNA. The D gene is left open where the match is weak. Clone size is not always given. Where it is, it says once, few, many or a class for expanded clones.

>TRBJ2-1|NA|few|TRBV7-8
CASTPFRGPTYNEQFF
TGTGCCAGCACCCCTTTTCGGGGGCCGACTTACAATGAGCAGTTCTTC
>TRBJ2-1|NA|NA|TRBV13
CASSSRGYSYNEQFF
TGTGCCAGCAGCTCCAGGGGTTACTCCTACAATGAGCAGTTCTTC
>TRBJ2-1|NA|NA|TRBV4-3
CASSLDSGTEQFF
TGCGCCAGCAGCCTAGATAGCGGAACCGAGCAGTTCTTC
>TRBJ1-2|TRBD1|once|TRBV5-6
CASSISGGSNYGYTF
TGTGCCAGCAGCATCTCAGGGGGCTCGAACTATGGCTACACCTTC
>TRBJ2-3|TRBD1|NA|TRBV5-1
CASSFRGPDTDTQYF
TGCGCCAGCAGCTTCAGGGGGCCTGACACAGATACGCAGTATTTT
>TRBJ1-3|NA|NA|TRBV2
CASSVEGLSSGNTIYF
TGTGCCAGCAGTGTAGAGGGGCTAAGCTCTGGAAACACCATATATTTT
>TRBJ1-1|TRBD1|NA|TRBV11-3
CASSSQGDRTEAFF
TGTGCCAGCAGCTCGCAGGGGGATCGAACTGAAGCTTTCTTT
>TRBJ1-6|NA|once|TRBV28
CASSTGGWPLHF
TGTGCCAGCAGTACAGGCGGGTGGCCCCTCCACTTT
>TRBJ2-7|TRBD1|NA|TRBV10-3
CAISETPGTGFSYEQYF
TGTGCCATCAGTGAGACCCCCGGGACAGGATTCTCCTACGAGCAGTACTTC
>TRBJ2-2|NA|NA|TRBV6-4
CASGTGGTGELFF
TGTGCCAGCGGTACAGGAGGGACGGGGGAGCTGTTTTTT
>TRBJ1-6|NA|NA|TRBV29-1
CSVASGVPNSPLHF
TGCAGCGTTGCAAGTGGGGTCCCCAATTCACCCCTCCACTTT
>TRBJ2-2|TRBD2|NA|TRBV4-2
CASSQATSGVGGELFF
TGTGCCAGCAGCCAAGCAACTAGCGGGGTGGGCGGGGAGCTGTTTTTT
>TRBJ2-4|TRBD2|NA|TRBV9
CASSATMGLADIQYF
TGTGCCAGCAGCGCCACCATGGGACTAGCAGACATTCAGTACTTC
>TRBJ2-5|NA|NA|TRBV27
CASSFAGAQETQYF
TGTGCCAGCAGTTTTGCAGGGGCACAGGAGACCCAGTACTTC
>TRBJ1-2|NA|NA|TRBV4-3
CASSPGPANYGYTF
TGCGCCAGCAGCCCCGGGCCTGCTAACTATGGCTACACCTTC
>TRBJ2-3|TRBD1|NA|TRBV5-1
CASSLAWDRGVDTQYF
TGCGCCAGCAGCTTGGCCTGGGACAGGGGGGTTGATACGCAGTATTTT
>TRBJ1-5|NA|once|TRBV6-6
CASRAWVDQPQHF
TGTGCCAGCAGAGCCTGGGTCGATCAGCCCCAGCATTTT
>TRBJ1-6|NA|NA|TRBV7-2
CASSLASYLNSPLHF
TGTGCCAGCAGCTTAGCGTCTTACCTAAATTCACCCCTCCACTTT
>TRBJ1-5|NA|NA|TRBV18
CASSPNRGNQPQHF
TGTGCCAGCTCACCAAACCGGGGGAATCAGCCCCAGCATTTT
>TRBJ2-2|TRBD2|NA|TRBV18
CASSPFFREAGELFF
TGTGCCAGCTCACCTTTTTTCCGGGAGGCTGGGGAGCTGTTTTTT
>TRBJ1-1|NA|NA|TRBV5-4
CASSLRPGADTEAFF
TGTGCCAGCAGCTTGAGGCCAGGGGCAGACACTGAAGCTTTCTTT